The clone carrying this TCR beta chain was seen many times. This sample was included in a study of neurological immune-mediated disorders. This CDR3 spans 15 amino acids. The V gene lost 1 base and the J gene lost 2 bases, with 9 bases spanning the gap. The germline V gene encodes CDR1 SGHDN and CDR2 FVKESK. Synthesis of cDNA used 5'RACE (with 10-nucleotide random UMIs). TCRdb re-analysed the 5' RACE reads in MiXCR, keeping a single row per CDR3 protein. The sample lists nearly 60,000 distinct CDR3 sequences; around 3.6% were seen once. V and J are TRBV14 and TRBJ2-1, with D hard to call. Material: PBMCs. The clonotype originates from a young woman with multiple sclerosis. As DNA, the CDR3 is TGTGCCAGCAGCCAAGGGAAGATTCCCTACAATGAGCAGTTCTTC. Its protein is CASSQGKIPYNEQFF.